This TCR beta chain was identified during a study of identical twins. The germline gives CDR1 SNHLY, CDR2 FYNNEI. V was pared by 3 bases and J by 0 bases, with 13 bases of the junction left unmatched. The CDR3 loop spans 18 amino acids. TCRdb independently ran MiXCR on the 5' RACE reads; one entry per CDR3 protein. The sample gives 270,000 or so distinct CDR3 sequences, about 8.5% of which show up once; roughly 3% is in the top ten. The same specimen was also included in a second study, on yellow fever vaccine responses in identical twins.

This TCR derives from a woman aged 18-29 years in good health. The sequenced sample was CD8+ T cells sorted from blood. V and J are TRBV2 and TRBJ2-7; 8 nucleotides agree with TRBD1. CDR3: CASSDPGQAQGSSYEQYF. CDR3 bases: TGTGCCAGCAGTGATCCGGGACAGGCACAGGGGAGCTCCTACGAGCAGTACTTC. Drawing the rest from reference TRBV2 and TRBJ2-7, the complete variable domain is EPEVTQTPSHQVTQMGQEVILRCVPISNHLYFYWYRQILGQKVEFLVSFYNNEISEKSEIFDDQFSVERPDGSNFTLKIRSTKLEDSAMYFCASSDPGQAQGSSYEQYFGPGTRLTVT.